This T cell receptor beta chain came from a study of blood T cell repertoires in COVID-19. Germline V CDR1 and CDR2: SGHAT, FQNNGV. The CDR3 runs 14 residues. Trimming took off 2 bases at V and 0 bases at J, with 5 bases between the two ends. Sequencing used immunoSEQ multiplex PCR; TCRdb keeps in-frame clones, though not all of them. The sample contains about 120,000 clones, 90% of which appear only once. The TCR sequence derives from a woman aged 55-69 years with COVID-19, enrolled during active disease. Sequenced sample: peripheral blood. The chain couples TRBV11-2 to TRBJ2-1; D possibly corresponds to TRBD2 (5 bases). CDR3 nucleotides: TGTGCCAGCAGCTTAACTAGCTCCTACAATGAGCAGTTCTTC. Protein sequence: CASSLTSSYNEQFF.